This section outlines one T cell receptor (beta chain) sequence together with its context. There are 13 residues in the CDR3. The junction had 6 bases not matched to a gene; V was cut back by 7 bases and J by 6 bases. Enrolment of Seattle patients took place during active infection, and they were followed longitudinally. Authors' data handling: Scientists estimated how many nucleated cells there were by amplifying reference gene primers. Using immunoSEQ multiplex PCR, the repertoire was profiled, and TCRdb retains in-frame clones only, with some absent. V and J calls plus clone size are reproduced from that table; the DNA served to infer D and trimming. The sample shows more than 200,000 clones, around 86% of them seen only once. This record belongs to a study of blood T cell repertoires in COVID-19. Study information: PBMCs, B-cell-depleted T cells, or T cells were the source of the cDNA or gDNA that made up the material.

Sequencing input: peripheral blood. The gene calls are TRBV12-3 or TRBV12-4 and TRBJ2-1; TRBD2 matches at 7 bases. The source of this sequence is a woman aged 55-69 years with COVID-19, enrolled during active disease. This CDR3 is CASNWDYSNEQFF. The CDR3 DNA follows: TGTGCCAGCAACTGGGACTATTCCAATGAGCAGTTCTTC.